This entry concerns a single TCR beta chain. Antigen specificity is unknown. The sample comes from a study of T-cell memory formation after mild COVID-19. Study-wide results and caveats: Of the contracting clones, CD4+ ones lay mainly in CM and EM, and CD8+ ones in EMRA.

J was trimmed by 7 bases and V by 6 bases; bases with no gene match: 9. Germline V gene lookup returns CDR1 MNHEY and CDR2 SVGAGI. The CDR3 covers 14 residues. Each CDR3 protein is one row after TCRdb ran MiXCR on the 5' RACE reads. The sample contains under 400,000 distinct CDR3 sequences, around 28% of which appear only once. The receptor was isolated from an adult woman who had mild COVID-19 (a few samples of this study predate the infection). Cell type and time point are not known. The chain employs TRBV6-5 and TRBJ2-7; TRBD2 agrees at 10 bases. The sequenced sample was PBMCs or a T cell subset sorted from them (not recorded which). Written as DNA, the CDR3 is TGTGCCAGCAGCGAGCTAGCGGGAGCGCTGGAGCAGTACTTC. Its translation: CASSELAGALEQYF.